The 7 T cell receptor beta chains in this list originate from one sample, sequenced in a study of siplizumab effects on memory and regulatory T cells. Sequencing used immunoSEQ multiplex PCR; TCRdb keeps in-frame clones, though not all of them. The sample has tens of thousands of clones; approximately 90% are singletons. The sample was Tregs sorted from blood. The receptors were sampled from a human donor in good health.

The V call is TRBV9, the J call TRBJ1-6; possibly TRBD1 for D (5 bases). Deletions cut 4 bases from V and 8 bases from J, with 10 bases between. From germline, CDR1 is SGDLS and CDR2 YYNGEE. This CDR3 contains 13 residues. The CDR3 here is CASSLGGDSPLHF. The CDR3 bases are TGTGCCAGCAGCCTGGGGGGTGATTCACCCCTCCACTTT.

V is TRBV29-1 and J is TRBJ1-2, with D unresolved. Per germline, CDR1 SQVTM and CDR2 ANQGSEA. The germline V and J ends were trimmed by 7 bases and 0 bases, with 15 bases remaining between them. The CDR3 spans 14 residues. The CDR3: CSAEGGLANYGYTF. For the CDR3, the DNA is TGCAGCGCCGAGGGTGGGTTAGCTAACTATGGCTACACCTTC. The complete variable domain, with remaining parts taken from reference TRBV29-1 and TRBJ1-2, reads SAVISQKPSRDICQRGTSLTIQCQVDSQVTMMFWYRQQPGQSLTLIATANQGSEATYESGFVIDKFPISRPNLTFSTLTVSNMSPEDSSIYLCSAEGGLANYGYTFGSGTRLTVV.

The chain carries TRBV30 and TRBJ2-7; D might be TRBD2 (5 bases). V dropped 3 bases and J dropped 0 bases, with 15 bases sitting between them. The CDR3 extends over 15 amino acids. Germline lookup yields CDR1 GTSNPN and CDR2 SVGIG (reference sequence). The CDR3 loop is CAWRRGSRTSYEQYF. DNA of the CDR3: TGTGCCTGGAGACGAGGGTCCAGAACCTCCTACGAGCAGTACTTC.

The chain is built from TRBV5-4 and TRBJ1-1, with a tentative D call TRBD1 (5 bases). In germline, CDR1 is SGHNT, CDR2 YYREEE (reference sequence). Trimming took off 0 bases at V and 7 bases at J, with 13 bases between the two ends. The CDR3 spans 14 residues. In nucleotides, the CDR3 is TGTGCCAGCAGCTTGGCCGGGCAGGGTTATGAAGCTTTCTTT. Its protein product is CASSLAGQGYEAFF.

The V and J genes are TRBV7-2 and TRBJ2-5; TRBD1 matches at 7 bases. The V gene's germline CDR1 is SGHTA and CDR2 FQGNSA. J lost 7 bases, V lost 4 bases, and 9 bases had no gene match. CDR3 length equals 14 residues. The CDR3 nucleotides are TGTGCCAGCAGCTACGGACAGGTGGAAAGGACCCAGTACTTC. Its translation: CASSYGQVERTQYF.

The rearrangement joins TRBV6-6 to TRBJ1-1; D call uncertain. The CDR3 length is 11 residues. The V end lost 1 base, the J end lost 4 bases, and 1 base lay between the germline ends. In germline, CDR1 is MNHNY, CDR2 SVGAGI (reference sequence). The CDR3 is CASSYFTEAFF. CDR3 sequence (DNA): TGTGCCAGCAGTTACTTCACTGAAGCTTTCTTT.

This chain uses TRBV5-4 with TRBJ2-7, with 9 bases that match TRBD1. The length of the CDR3 is 15 residues. After removal of 3 bases from V and 3 bases from J, the junction contained 7 bases not matched to a gene. CDR1 and CDR2 from the germline V gene are SGHNT and YYREEE (reference sequence). CDR3 residues: CASSSGTGKVYEQYF. CDR3 bases: TGTGCCAGCAGCTCCGGGACAGGGAAAGTCTACGAGCAGTACTTC.